This TCR beta chain was profiled in a study of response to subunit inactivated influenza vaccine. Study-wide findings and caveats: A suggestion made by the authors is that each seasonal influenza vaccination recruits few new T cells.

TCRdb itself ran the RT-PCR reads through MiXCR, one entry per CDR3 protein. The table lists more than 400,000 distinct CDR3 sequences, approximately 7.2% of them singletons. The germline V gene encodes CDR1 LNHNV and CDR2 YYDKDF (reference sequence). This CDR3 is 15 amino acids long. V lost 0 bases and J 3 bases, leaving 9 bases between the germline ends. This clonotype was seen at least ten times. What it binds is not known. The specimen was PBMCs from blood, collected around 25 months after vaccination. The source is a man aged 50-75 years who received an inactivated influenza vaccine. The chain recombines TRBV15 with TRBJ1-5, with D perhaps matching TRBD1 (6 bases). The CDR3, as DNA: TGTGCCACCAGCAGAGACGGACAGAACAATCAGCCCCAGCATTTT. The encoded protein is CATSRDGQNNQPQHF.